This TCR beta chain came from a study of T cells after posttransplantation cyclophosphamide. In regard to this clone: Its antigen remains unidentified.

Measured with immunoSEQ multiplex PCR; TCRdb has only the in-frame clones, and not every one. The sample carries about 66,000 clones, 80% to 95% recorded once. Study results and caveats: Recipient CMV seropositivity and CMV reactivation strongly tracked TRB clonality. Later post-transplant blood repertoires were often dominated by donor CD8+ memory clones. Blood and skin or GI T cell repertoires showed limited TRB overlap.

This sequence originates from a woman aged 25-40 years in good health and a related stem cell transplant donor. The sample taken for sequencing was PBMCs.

CDR3 protein: CASSIGQPNPSGANVLTF. The CDR3 nucleotides are TGTGCCAGTAGTATAGGTCAGCCCAACCCCTCTGGGGCCAACGTCCTGACTTTC. The chain carries TRBV19 and TRBJ2-6; D call uncertain. Germline CDR1 LNHDA, CDR2 SQIVND (reference sequence). This CDR3 contains 18 residues. V was clipped by 1 base and J by 0 bases, with 13 bases between them.